This T cell receptor beta chain emerged from a study of T-cell memory formation after mild COVID-19. TCRdb fed the 5' RACE reads into MiXCR, producing one record per CDR3 protein. Of around 470,000 distinct CDR3 sequences detected, 15% to 20% appear once; the ten largest clones hold roughly 8.4%. As concerns this clonotype: Antigen specificity is unknown.

Study-wide points: The pre-infection memory compartment contained some responding clones, suggesting cross-reactive memory joined. Most CD4+ clones that shrank were in CM and EM, while CD8+ ones turned up in EMRA. Later expanders leaned toward CD4+, whereas clones contracting from day 15 to 85 were balanced CD4/CD8.

Trimming pared 3 bases from V and 5 bases from J, leaving 8 bases between. The CDR3 totals 12 residues. Per germline, CDR1 LNHDA and CDR2 SQIVND (reference sequence). Sequenced material: PBMCs or a T cell subset sorted from them (not recorded which). This receptor was identified in an adult woman who had mild COVID-19 (a few samples of this study predate the infection). Cell type and time point are not known. The V gene is TRBV19, the J gene TRBJ2-7; D possibly corresponds to TRBD1 (6 bases). This chain's CDR3 is CASSIAGDEQYF. CDR3 DNA sequence: TGTGCCAGTAGTATCGCAGGGGACGAGCAGTACTTC.